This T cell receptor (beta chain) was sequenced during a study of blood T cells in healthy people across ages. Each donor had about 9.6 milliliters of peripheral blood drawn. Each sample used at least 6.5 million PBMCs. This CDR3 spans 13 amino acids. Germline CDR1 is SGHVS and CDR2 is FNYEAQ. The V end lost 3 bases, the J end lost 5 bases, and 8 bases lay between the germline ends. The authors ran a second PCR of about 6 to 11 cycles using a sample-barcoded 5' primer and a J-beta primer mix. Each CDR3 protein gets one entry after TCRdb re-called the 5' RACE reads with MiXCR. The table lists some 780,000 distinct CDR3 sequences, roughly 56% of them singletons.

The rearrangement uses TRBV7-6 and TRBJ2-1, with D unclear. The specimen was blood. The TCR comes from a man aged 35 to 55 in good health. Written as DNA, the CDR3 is TGTGCCAGCAGCTTTTTGGGGAACAATGAGCAGTTCTTC. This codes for CASSFLGNNEQFF.